The 31 T cell receptor beta chains reported below all come from one sample, sequenced in a study of blood T cell repertoires in COVID-19. Using immunoSEQ multiplex PCR, the repertoire was profiled, and TCRdb retains in-frame clones only, with some absent. The table lists approximately 150,000 clones, under 90% of them singletons. The material sequenced was peripheral blood. Receptor source: a man between 65 and 80 years old who had recovered from COVID-19.

The chain combines TRBV5-4 with TRBJ1-1; 7 bases agree with TRBD1. Germline V gives CDR1 SGHNT, CDR2 YYREEE (reference sequence). V was clipped by 1 base and J by 1 base; unmatched bases: 7. This CDR3 has 16 amino acids. The CDR3: CASSLRQGLGNTEAFF. The CDR3 nucleotides read TGTGCCAGCAGCTTGCGACAGGGTTTAGGGAACACTGAAGCTTTCTTT.

The chain couples TRBV19 to TRBJ2-7; possible D gene TRBD2, 5 bases. This CDR3 has 13 residues. Germline CDR1 and CDR2: LNHDA and SQIVND (reference sequence). Trimming pared 5 bases from V and 3 bases from J, leaving 11 bases between. The CDR3 protein is CASSSRGNYEQYF. CDR3 coding DNA: TGTGCCAGTAGTTCTCGGGGAAACTACGAGCAGTACTTC.

As to this clone: The junction and the germline gene differ at one end; a read error may be behind it. This chain joins TRBV27 and TRBJ1-5; TRBD1 agrees at 10 bases. The CDR3 contains 15 residues. Looked up from germline, CDR1 is MNHEY and CDR2 is SMNVEV (reference sequence). The CDR3 loop reads CASSSRDRGKQPQHF. CDR3 nucleotide sequence: TGTGCCAGCAGTTCCCGGGACAGGGGCAAACAGCCCCAGCATTTT.

Only a few counts were recorded for this clone. V and J are TRBV5-1 and TRBJ1-3; TRBD1 matches at 8 bases. After removal of 1 base from V and 4 bases from J, the junction contained 4 bases not matched to a gene. This CDR3 region has 15 residues. Looked up from germline, CDR1 is SGHRS and CDR2 is YFSETQ. The CDR3 protein is CASSLLGDRGNTIYF. For the CDR3, the DNA is TGCGCCAGCAGCTTGCTCGGGGACAGGGGAAACACCATATATTTT.

The rearrangement joins TRBV18 to TRBJ1-1, with 7 bases aligning to TRBD1. Germline V gene lookup returns CDR1 KGHSH and CDR2 LQKENI. The V and J ends lost 3 bases and 1 base, in that order; junction bases with no gene match: 14. This CDR3 is built from 18 residues. The CDR3 reads CASSPTTGYGGKNTEAFF. The CDR3 DNA is TGTGCCAGCTCACCGACGACAGGGTATGGTGGAAAGAACACTGAAGCTTTCTTT.

V gene TRBV27 combines with J gene TRBJ2-1; no clear D gene. The CDR3 length is 12 residues. V was trimmed by 2 bases and J by 7 bases, leaving 6 bases between them. Germline V CDR1 and CDR2: MNHEY, SMNVEV (reference sequence). CDR3 residues: CASSLIGNEQFF. The CDR3 nucleotides read TGTGCCAGCAGTTTAATCGGGAATGAGCAGTTCTTC.

V usage is TRBV2 and J usage is TRBJ2-2, with D possibly being TRBD2 (6 bases). Germline V gene data show CDR1 as SNHLY and CDR2 as FYNNEI. The CDR3 extends over 13 amino acids. Trimming cost V 3 bases and J 6 bases, with 8 bases left between them. The CDR3 DNA follows: TGTGCCAGCAGTGATTGGGGGGCCGGGGAGCTGTTTTTT. This sequence encodes CASSDWGAGELFF.

This chain links TRBV7-6 with TRBJ2-2, with a weak D call TRBD2 (5 bases). Deletions cut 7 bases from V and 6 bases from J, with 12 bases between. CDR1 and CDR2 (germline): SGHVS, FNYEAQ. This CDR3 is 13 amino acids long. The DNA for the CDR3 is TGTGCCAGCACCCCCTCGGGGTCCGGGGAGCTGTTTTTT. Translation gives CASTPSGSGELFF. The full variable domain, completed using reference TRBV7-6 and TRBJ2-2, is GAGVSQSPRYKVTKRGQDVALRCDPISGHVSLYWYRQALGQGPEFLTYFNYEAQQDKSGLPNDRFSAERPEGSISTLTIQRTEQRDSAMYRCASTPSGSGELFFGEGSRLTVL.

The V and J genes are TRBV4-1 and TRBJ1-2; 8 nucleotides agree with TRBD1. The CDR3 runs to 15 residues. Germline CDR1 is MGHRA and CDR2 is YSYEKL. V gave up 2 bases and J gave up 4 bases; unmatched junction bases: 6. The CDR3 here is CASSQPDRDGYGYTF. CDR3 nucleotide sequence: TGCGCCAGCAGCCAACCGGACAGGGACGGCTATGGCTACACCTTC.

The V call is TRBV27, the J call TRBJ2-1, with 13 positions matching TRBD2. CDR3 length: 15 amino acids. Trimming removed 5 bases from V and 7 bases from J; junction bases left unmatched: 5. Germline V gives CDR1 MNHEY, CDR2 SMNVEV (reference sequence). This CDR3 is CASSPGTSGENEQFF. The CDR3 DNA follows: TGTGCCAGCAGTCCGGGGACTAGCGGGGAAAATGAGCAGTTCTTC.

The chain links TRBV5-1 to TRBJ1-1; the D gene is possibly TRBD1 (6 bases). The V end lost 3 bases, the J end lost 2 bases, and 17 bases lay between the germline ends. The CDR3 extends over 16 amino acids. Germline CDR1 is SGHRS and CDR2 is YFSETQ. The CDR3 region has the DNA TGCGCCAGCAGCTCTCACTCGGTCAGGGGAAACACTGAAGCTTTCTTT. Amino acids: CASSSHSVRGNTEAFF.

The chain carries TRBV15 and TRBJ2-7, with TRBD1 matching over 8 bases. V was pared by 4 bases and J by 2 bases, with 7 bases of the junction left unmatched. Germline V gene lookup returns CDR1 LNHNV and CDR2 YYDKDF (reference sequence). The CDR3 covers 15 residues. DNA of the CDR3: TGTGCCACCAGCAAAACGACAGGGGCAACCTACGAGCAGTACTTC. Its protein is CATSKTTGATYEQYF.

Of note for this clone: Mismatch with germline at one junction end may stem from a read error. The chain links TRBV5-1 to TRBJ2-5; the match to TRBD1 covers 7 bases. CDR3 length: 14 amino acids. CDR1 SGHRS and CDR2 YFSETQ come from the germline V gene. CDR3 nucleotide sequence: TGCGCCAGCAGGTTGGTGACAGGGTCGGAGACCCAGTACTTC. Translated: CASRLVTGSETQYF.

CDR3 in DNA: TGTGCCAGCAGCCCACGACGGGGAGCACTTAATGAAAAACTGTTTTTT. It translates to CASSPRRGALNEKLFF. The J gene is TRBJ1-4, the V gene TRBV7-2, with D unresolved. V was trimmed by 5 bases and J by 4 bases, leaving 17 bases between them. In germline, CDR1 is SGHTA, CDR2 FQGNSA. This CDR3 spans 16 amino acids.

The gene calls are TRBV27 and TRBJ2-7; D not resolved. The ends were cut back, 4 bases at V and 3 bases at J, with 13 bases in the middle. CDR3 length: 14 residues. Germline values: CDR1 MNHEY, CDR2 SMNVEV (reference sequence). The CDR3 loop is CASSSNYPYYEQYF. CDR3 nucleotides: TGTGCCAGCAGTTCTAACTATCCTTACTACGAGCAGTACTTC.

The chain is built from TRBV11-2 and TRBJ1-1; the match to TRBD1 covers 7 bases. The ends lost 5 bases at V and 0 bases at J; junction bases unmatched: 6. Per the germline V gene, CDR1 is SGHAT and CDR2 is FQNNGV. CDR3 length: 15 residues. Here the CDR3 DNA reads TGTGCCAGCAGCCAGACACAGGGGTTGAACACTGAAGCTTTCTTT. This encodes CASSQTQGLNTEAFF.

CDR3 sequence (DNA): TGTGCCACCAGGGCGGGAGGGCGGACAGGGACCGGGGAGCTGTTTTTT. Its protein product is CATRAGGRTGTGELFF. The rearrangement joins TRBV15 to TRBJ2-2, with D tentatively TRBD2 (9 bases). V dropped 6 bases and J dropped 5 bases, with 19 bases sitting between them. Germline-derived CDR1 and CDR2 are LNHNV and YYDKDF (reference sequence). This CDR3 has 16 amino acids.

The V call is TRBV4-1, the J call TRBJ2-5; maybe TRBD2 (5 bases). V was pared by 0 bases and J by 5 bases, with 10 bases between. In germline, CDR1 is MGHRA, CDR2 YSYEKL. The CDR3 covers 14 residues. The CDR3 region has the DNA TGCGCCAGCAGCCAAGATAGCCAGCGGGAGACCCAGTACTTC. Amino acid sequence: CASSQDSQRETQYF.

The rearrangement joins TRBV30 to TRBJ1-4; no firm D call. The CDR3 has 16 amino acids. CDR1 is GTSNPN, CDR2 SVGIG, per germline (reference sequence). V lost 5 bases to trimming and J lost 4 bases, with 20 bases between them. The CDR3: CAWLKLGKQDNEKLFF. The CDR3 DNA reads as TGTGCCTGGTTAAAACTAGGGAAGCAGGATAATGAAAAACTGTTTTTT.

The chain carries TRBV5-4 and TRBJ2-1; 7 bases are shared with TRBD2. The length of the CDR3 is 13 residues. From germline, CDR1 is SGHNT and CDR2 YYREEE (reference sequence). V lost 4 bases and J lost 6; bases outside the gene matches: 4. The CDR3 bases are TGTGCCAGCAGCCCGACTAGCAGCAATGAGCAGTTCTTC. Its protein product is CASSPTSSNEQFF.

The V gene is TRBV21-1, the J gene TRBJ2-1; the DNA was not used to check the table's D call, TRBD2. TRBV21-1 is marked as a pseudogene. The CDR3 consists of 15 residues. This chain's CDR3 is CASSTGLAGVNEQFF. CDR3 coding DNA: TGTGCCAGCAGCACTGGACTAGCGGGAGTCAATGAGCAGTTCTTC.

The J gene is TRBJ1-4, the V gene TRBV19, with a weak D call TRBD1 (6 bases). This CDR3 has 13 residues. CDR1 and CDR2 (germline): LNHDA, SQIVND (reference sequence). The germline V and J ends were trimmed by 4 bases and 4 bases, with 7 bases remaining between them. CDR3 in amino acids: CASSRTVNEKLFF. Here the CDR3 DNA reads TGTGCCAGTAGTAGGACAGTTAATGAAAAACTGTTTTTT.

The rearrangement links TRBV5-6 to TRBJ2-1, with no clear D. CDR3 size: 14 residues. The V end lost 0 bases, the J end lost 4 bases, and 8 bases lay between the germline ends. Germline lookup yields CDR1 SGHDT and CDR2 YYEEEE. The CDR3 is CASSLDPLYNEQFF. DNA for the CDR3: TGTGCCAGCAGCTTGGATCCTTTATACAATGAGCAGTTCTTC.

There are a few counts of this clone. The V gene is TRBV4-3, the J gene TRBJ1-2; D may be TRBD1 (6 bases). The CDR3 has 16 residues. CDR1 is LGHNA, CDR2 YSLEER, per germline. The germline V and J ends were trimmed by 4 bases and 2 bases, with 17 bases remaining between them. The CDR3 DNA sequence: TGCGCCAGCAGCCCAACGGGGGGGCCACCAAACTATGGCTACACCTTC. Its translation: CASSPTGGPPNYGYTF.

The chain has TRBV12-3 or TRBV12-4 and TRBJ2-5; TRBD1 is a possible D gene (6 bases). There are 13 residues in the CDR3. In DNA, the CDR3 is TGTGCGGTCCAAACAGGGAAAGGAGAGACCCAGTACTTC. Residues: CAVQTGKGETQYF.

In DNA, the CDR3 is TGCAGTGCTAGTTCGCGGGAGTGGGATACGCAGTATTTT. As protein: CSASSREWDTQYF. The V call is TRBV20-1, the J call TRBJ2-3, with 7 bases matching TRBD2. Germline loops: CDR1 DFQATT, CDR2 SNEGSKA (reference sequence). V shed 3 bases, J shed 6 bases, and the junction held 6 bases outside the gene matches. The CDR3 extends over 13 amino acids.

CDR3 nucleotides: TGTGCCAGCAGCTTGGAAGGGGCGCCCTACAATGAGCAGTTCTTC. Protein sequence: CASSLEGAPYNEQFF. The gene calls are TRBV5-5 and TRBJ2-1, with TRBD1 as a possible D gene (5 bases). The CDR3 totals 15 residues. Germline V gene data show CDR1 as SGHKS and CDR2 as YYEKEE (reference sequence). V was clipped by 0 bases and J by 2 bases, with 9 bases between them.

V gene TRBV28 combines with J gene TRBJ2-7; D is perhaps TRBD1 (5 bases). The CDR3 loop spans 14 amino acids. Trimming took 4 bases from V and 3 from J, leaving 13 bases between them. The germline V gene has CDR1 MDHEN and CDR2 SYDVKM. CDR3: CASSSWQGSYEQYF. The CDR3 bases are TGTGCCAGCAGTTCGTGGCAGGGAAGCTACGAGCAGTACTTC.

In this sample, this clone turned up once. The gene calls are TRBV5-4 and TRBJ2-1; possibly TRBD1 for D (5 bases). V lost 1 base and J 9 bases, leaving 14 bases between the germline ends. Germline lookup yields CDR1 SGHNT and CDR2 YYREEE (reference sequence). This CDR3 contains 14 residues. CDR3 nucleotide sequence: TGTGCCAGCAGCTTGAGATCAGGGTGGAGTGAGCAGTTCTTC. Encoded protein: CASSLRSGWSEQFF.

The rearrangement uses TRBV23-1 and TRBJ2-1; 12 bases agree with TRBD2. TRBV23-1 is an ORF, and what it does is uncertain. The CDR3 runs to 15 residues. V dropped 6 bases and J dropped 8; count of bases not matched to a gene: 8. The CDR3 sequence is CASRRLAGDIDEQFF. The DNA for the CDR3 is TGCGCCAGCAGAAGACTAGCGGGAGATATCGATGAGCAGTTCTTC.

The chain is built from TRBV27 and TRBJ2-1, with 8 bases identical to TRBD1. Germline CDR1 MNHEY, CDR2 SMNVEV (reference sequence). CDR3 size: 15 residues. V trimming: 8 bases; J trimming: 4 bases; junction bases outside the gene matches: 10. CDR3 DNA: TGTGCCAGCGACCCGGGACAGGCGACTTACAATGAGCAGTTCTTC. It codes for CASDPGQATYNEQFF.